This TCR beta chain derives from a study of control samples from healthy donors and cancer patients (TCRdb year 2020). Library preparation was by the immunoSEQ multiplex PCR assay. The table was pulled from immuneACCESS by TCRdb, which kept in-frame rearrangements only. Such tables lose some clones; where checked, under half of the loss comes from unresolved V genes, and the rest has no known cause. The sample contains about 150,000 clones, over 90% of them found a single time. The top ten clonotypes cover 2% to 2.5% of the sample. Concerning this clone: Its antigen remains unidentified. No base-level quality is on record; no much larger clone is a single base apart.

Reading from cysteine to phenylalanine, the CDR3 counts 15 amino acids. Here the CDR3 DNA is all that survives: 45 bases in frame from base 1. V trim: 3 bases; J trim: 0 bases; unmatched bases: 4. The germline V gene (reference sequence) sets CDR1 to MNHEY and CDR2 to SMNVEV. The chain is assembled from TRBV27 and TRBJ1-1; the junction holds 7 bases that match TRBD1. The receptor comes from a man in his fifties or sixties in good health. The material sequenced was blood. The DNA sequence is given as TGTGCCAGCAGTTTCTCGGGACAGTTGAACACTGAAGCTTTCTTT. Translation gives CASSFSGQLNTEAFF.